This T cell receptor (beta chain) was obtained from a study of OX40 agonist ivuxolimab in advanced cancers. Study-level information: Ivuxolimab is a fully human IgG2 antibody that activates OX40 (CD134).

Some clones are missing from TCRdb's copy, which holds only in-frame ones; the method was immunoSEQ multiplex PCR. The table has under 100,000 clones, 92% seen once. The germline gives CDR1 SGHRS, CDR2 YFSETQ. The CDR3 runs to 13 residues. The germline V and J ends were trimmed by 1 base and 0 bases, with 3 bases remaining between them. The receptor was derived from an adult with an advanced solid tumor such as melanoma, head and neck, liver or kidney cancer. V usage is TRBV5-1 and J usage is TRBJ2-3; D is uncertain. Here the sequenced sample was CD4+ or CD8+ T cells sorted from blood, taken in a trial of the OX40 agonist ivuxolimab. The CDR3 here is CASSLPSTDTQYF. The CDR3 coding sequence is TGCGCCAGCAGCTTGCCTAGCACAGATACGCAGTATTTT. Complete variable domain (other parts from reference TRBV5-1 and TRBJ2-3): KAGVTQTPRYLIKTRGQQVTLSCSPISGHRSVSWYQQTPGQGLQFLFEYFSETQRNKGNFPGRFSGRQFSNSRSEMNVSTLELGDSALYLCASSLPSTDTQYFGPGTRLTVL.